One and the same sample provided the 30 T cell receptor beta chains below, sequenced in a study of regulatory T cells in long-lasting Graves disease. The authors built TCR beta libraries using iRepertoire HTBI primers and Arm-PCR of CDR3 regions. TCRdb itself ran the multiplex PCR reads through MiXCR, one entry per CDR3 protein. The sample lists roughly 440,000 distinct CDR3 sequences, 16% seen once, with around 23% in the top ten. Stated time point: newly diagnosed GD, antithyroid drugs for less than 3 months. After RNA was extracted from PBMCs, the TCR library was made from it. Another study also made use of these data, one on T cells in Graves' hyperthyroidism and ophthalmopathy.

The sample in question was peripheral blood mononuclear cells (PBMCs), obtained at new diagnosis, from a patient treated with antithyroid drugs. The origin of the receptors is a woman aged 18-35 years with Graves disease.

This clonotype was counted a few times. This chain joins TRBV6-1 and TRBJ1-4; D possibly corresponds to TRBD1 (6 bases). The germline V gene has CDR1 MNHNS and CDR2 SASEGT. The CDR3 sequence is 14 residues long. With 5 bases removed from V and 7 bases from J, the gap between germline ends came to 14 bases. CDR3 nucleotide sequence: TGTGCCAGCAGTCACCGAGGAGGGGGTGAAAAACTGTTTTTT. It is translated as CASSHRGGGEKLFF.

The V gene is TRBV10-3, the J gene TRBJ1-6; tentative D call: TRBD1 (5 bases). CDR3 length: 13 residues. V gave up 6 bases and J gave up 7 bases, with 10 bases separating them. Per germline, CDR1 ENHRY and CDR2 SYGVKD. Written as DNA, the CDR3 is TGTGCCATCAGAGGAGGGACGAATTCACCCCTCCACTTT. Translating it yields CAIRGGTNSPLHF.

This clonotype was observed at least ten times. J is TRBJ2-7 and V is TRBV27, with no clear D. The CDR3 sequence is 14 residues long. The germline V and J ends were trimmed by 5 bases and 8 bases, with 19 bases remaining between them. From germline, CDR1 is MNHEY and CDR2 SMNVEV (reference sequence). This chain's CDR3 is CASSPGSRQRQQYF. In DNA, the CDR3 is TGTGCCAGCAGTCCCGGATCCCGACAAAGGCAGCAGTACTTC.

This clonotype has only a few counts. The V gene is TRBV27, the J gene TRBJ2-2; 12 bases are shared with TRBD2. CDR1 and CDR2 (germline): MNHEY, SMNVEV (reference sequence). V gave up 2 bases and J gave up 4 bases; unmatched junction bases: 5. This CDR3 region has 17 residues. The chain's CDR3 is CASSLGMGLAGTGELFF. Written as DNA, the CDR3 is TGTGCCAGCAGTTTAGGAATGGGACTAGCGGGCACCGGGGAGCTGTTTTTT.

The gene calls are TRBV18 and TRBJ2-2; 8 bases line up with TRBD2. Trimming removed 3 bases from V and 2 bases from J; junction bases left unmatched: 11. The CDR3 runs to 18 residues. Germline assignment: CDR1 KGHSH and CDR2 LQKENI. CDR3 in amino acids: CASSPYIALADNTGELFF. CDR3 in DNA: TGTGCCAGCTCACCTTATATCGCACTAGCGGATAACACCGGGGAGCTGTTTTTT. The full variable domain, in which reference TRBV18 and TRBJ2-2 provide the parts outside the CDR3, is NAGVMQNPRHLVRRRGQEARLRCSPMKGHSHVYWYRQLPEEGLKFMVYLQKENIIDESGMPKERFSAEFPKEGPSILRIQQVVRGDSAAYFCASSPYIALADNTGELFFGEGSRLTVL.

The CDR3 coding sequence is TGCGCCAGCAGCCCTCGGACTAGCATCGGTACCGGGGAGCTGTTTTTT. This sequence encodes CASSPRTSIGTGELFF. The chain couples TRBV5-1 to TRBJ2-2, with 8 bases identical to TRBD2. The CDR3 is made up of 16 amino acids. V trimming: 4 bases; J trimming: 5 bases; junction bases outside the gene matches: 10. Germline CDR1 and CDR2: SGHRS and YFSETQ.

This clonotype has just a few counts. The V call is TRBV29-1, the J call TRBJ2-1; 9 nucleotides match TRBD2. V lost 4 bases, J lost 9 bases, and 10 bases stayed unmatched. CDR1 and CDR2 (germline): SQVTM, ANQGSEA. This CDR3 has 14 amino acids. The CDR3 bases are TGCAGCGTTGTAGGTAGTCTAGCGGGAATTGAGCAGTTCTTC. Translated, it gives CSVVGSLAGIEQFF.

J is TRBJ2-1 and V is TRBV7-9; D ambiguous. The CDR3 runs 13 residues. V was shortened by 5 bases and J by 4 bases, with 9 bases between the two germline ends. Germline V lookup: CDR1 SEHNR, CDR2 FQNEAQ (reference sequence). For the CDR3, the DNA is TGTGCCAGCAGCGTGGTGGAGTACAATGAGCAGTTCTTC. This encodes CASSVVEYNEQFF.

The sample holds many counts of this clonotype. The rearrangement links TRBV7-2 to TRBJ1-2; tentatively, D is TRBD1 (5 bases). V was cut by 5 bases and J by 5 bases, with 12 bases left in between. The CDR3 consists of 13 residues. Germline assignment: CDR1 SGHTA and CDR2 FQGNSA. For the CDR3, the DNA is TGTGCCAGCAGCCCGGGACGGGAATATGGCTACACCTTC. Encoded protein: CASSPGREYGYTF.

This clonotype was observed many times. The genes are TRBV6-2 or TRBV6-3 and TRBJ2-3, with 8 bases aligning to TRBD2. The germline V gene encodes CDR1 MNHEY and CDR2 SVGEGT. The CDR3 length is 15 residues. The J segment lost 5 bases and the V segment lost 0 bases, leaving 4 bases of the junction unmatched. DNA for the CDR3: TGTGCCAGCAGTTACTCTAGCGGGGAACAAGATACGCAGTATTTT. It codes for CASSYSSGEQDTQYF.

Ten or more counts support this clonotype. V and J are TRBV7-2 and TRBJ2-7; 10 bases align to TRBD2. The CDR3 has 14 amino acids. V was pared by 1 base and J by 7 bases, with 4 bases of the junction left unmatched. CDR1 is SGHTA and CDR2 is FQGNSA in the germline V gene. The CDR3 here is CASSLGTSGSEQYF. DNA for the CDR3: TGTGCCAGCAGCTTAGGGACTAGCGGCTCTGAGCAGTACTTC.

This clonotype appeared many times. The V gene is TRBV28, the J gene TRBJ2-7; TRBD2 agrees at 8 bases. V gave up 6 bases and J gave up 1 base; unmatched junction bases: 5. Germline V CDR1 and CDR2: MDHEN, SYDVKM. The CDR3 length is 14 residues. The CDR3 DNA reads TGTGCCAGCAGGGGAGCGGGAGAGTCCTACGAGCAGTACTTC. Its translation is CASRGAGESYEQYF.

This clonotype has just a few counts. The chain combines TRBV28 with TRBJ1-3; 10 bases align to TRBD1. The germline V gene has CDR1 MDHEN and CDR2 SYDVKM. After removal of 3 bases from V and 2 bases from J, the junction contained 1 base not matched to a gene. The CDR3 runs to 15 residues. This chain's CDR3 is CASSFGQGAGNTIYF. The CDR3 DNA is TGTGCCAGCAGTTTCGGACAGGGGGCTGGAAACACCATATATTTT.

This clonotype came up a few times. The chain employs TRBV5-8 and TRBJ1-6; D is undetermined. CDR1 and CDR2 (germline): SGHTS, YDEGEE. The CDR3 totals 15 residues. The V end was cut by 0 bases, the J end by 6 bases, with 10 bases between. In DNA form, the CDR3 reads TGTGCCAGCAGCTTGGTTATAGGTCTTAATTCACCCCTCCACTTT. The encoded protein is CASSLVIGLNSPLHF.

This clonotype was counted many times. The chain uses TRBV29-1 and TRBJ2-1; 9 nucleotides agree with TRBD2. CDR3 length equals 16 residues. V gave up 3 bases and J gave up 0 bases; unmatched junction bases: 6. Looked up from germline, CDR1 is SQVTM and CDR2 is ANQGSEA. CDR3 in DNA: TGCAGCGTTGAGGATCGGACTAGCGACTCCTACAATGAGCAGTTCTTC. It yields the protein CSVEDRTSDSYNEQFF.

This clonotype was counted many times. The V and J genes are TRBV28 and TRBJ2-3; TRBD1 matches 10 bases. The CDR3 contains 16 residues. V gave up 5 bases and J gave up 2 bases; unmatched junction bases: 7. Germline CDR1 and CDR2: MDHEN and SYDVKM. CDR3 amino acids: CASSPPGTGDTDTQYF. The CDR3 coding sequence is TGTGCCAGCAGTCCACCCGGGACAGGGGACACAGATACGCAGTATTTT.

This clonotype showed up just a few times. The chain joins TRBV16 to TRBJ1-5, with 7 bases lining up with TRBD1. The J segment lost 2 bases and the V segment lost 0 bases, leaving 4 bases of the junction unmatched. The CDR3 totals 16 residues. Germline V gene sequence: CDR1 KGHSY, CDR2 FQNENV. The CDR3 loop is CASSQSGGKGNQPQHF. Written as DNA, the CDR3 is TGTGCCAGCAGCCAATCAGGGGGCAAGGGCAATCAGCCCCAGCATTTT.

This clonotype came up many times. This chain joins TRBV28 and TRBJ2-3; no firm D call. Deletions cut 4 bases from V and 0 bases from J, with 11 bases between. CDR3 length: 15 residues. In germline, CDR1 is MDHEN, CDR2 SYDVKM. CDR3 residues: CASSSPVRSTDTQYF. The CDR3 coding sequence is TGTGCCAGCAGTTCCCCCGTTAGGAGCACAGATACGCAGTATTTT. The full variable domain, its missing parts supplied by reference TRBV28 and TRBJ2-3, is DVKVTQSSRYLVKRTGEKVFLECVQDMDHENMFWYRQDPGLGLRLIYFSYDVKMKEKGDIPEGYSVSREKKERFSLILESASTNQTSMYLCASSSPVRSTDTQYFGPGTRLTVL.

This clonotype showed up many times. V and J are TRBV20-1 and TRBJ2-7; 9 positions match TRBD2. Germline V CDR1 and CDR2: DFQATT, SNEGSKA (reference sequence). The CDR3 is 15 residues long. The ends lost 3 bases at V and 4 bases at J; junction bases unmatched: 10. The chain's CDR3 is CSASIPLAGYYEQYF. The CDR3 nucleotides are TGCAGTGCTAGTATTCCCCTAGCGGGATATTACGAGCAGTACTTC.

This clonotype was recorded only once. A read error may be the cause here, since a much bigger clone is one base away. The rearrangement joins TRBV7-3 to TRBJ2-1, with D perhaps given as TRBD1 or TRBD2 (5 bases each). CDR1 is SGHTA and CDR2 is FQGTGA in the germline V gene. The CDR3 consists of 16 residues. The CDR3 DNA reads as TGTGCCAGCAGCTCCCTCGGGGCTAGCTCCTACAATGAGCAGCTCTTC. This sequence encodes CASSSLGASSYNEQLF.

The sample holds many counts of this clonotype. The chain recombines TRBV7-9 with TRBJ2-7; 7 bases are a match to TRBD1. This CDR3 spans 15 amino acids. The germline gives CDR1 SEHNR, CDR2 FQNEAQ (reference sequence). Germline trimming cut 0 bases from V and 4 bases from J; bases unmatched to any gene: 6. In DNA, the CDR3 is TGTGCCAGCAGCTTAGCACAGGGGTCCAGATACGAGCAGTACTTC. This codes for CASSLAQGSRYEQYF.

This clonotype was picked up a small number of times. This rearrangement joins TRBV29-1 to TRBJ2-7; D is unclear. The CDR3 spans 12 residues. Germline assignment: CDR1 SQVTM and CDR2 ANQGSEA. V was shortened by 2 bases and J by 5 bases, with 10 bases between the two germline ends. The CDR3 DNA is TGCAGCGTTGAATCAGAGGCTGACGAGCAGTACTTC. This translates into CSVESEADEQYF.

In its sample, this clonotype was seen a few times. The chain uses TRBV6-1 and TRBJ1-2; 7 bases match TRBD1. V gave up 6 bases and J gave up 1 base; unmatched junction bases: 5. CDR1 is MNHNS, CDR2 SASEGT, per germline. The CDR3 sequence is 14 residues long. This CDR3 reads CASRGTAFNYGYTF. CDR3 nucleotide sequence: TGTGCCAGCAGAGGGACAGCATTTAACTATGGCTACACCTTC.

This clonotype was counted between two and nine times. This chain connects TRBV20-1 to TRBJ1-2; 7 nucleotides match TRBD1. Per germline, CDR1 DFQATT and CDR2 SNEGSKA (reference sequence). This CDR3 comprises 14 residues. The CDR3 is CSAPRQGGNYGYTF. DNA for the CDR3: TGCAGCGCCCCCCGGCAGGGGGGAAACTATGGCTACACCTTC.

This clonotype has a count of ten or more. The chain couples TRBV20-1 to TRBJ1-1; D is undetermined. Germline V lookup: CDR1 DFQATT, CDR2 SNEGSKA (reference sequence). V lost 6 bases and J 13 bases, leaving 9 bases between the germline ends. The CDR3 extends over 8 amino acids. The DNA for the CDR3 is TGCAGTGCCAGTCTGGGTTTCTTT. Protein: CSASLGFF.

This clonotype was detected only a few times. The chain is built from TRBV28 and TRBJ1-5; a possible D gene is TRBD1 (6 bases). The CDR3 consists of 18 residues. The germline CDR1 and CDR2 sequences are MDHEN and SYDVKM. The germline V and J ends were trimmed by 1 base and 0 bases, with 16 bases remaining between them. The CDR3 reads CASSLYRRDTNSNQPQHF. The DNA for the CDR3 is TGTGCCAGCAGTTTATACCGCCGGGACACCAATAGCAATCAGCCCCAGCATTTT.

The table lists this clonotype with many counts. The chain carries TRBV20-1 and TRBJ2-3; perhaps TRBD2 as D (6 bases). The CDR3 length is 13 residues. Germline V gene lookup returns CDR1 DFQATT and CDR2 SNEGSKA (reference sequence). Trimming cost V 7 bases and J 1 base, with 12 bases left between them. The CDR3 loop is CSGGVAGTDTQYF. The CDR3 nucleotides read TGCAGTGGTGGGGTAGCGGGCACAGATACGCAGTATTTT.

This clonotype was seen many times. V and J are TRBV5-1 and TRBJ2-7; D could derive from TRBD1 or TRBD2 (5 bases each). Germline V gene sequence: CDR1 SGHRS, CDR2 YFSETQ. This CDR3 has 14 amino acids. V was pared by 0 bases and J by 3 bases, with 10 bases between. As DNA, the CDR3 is TGCGCCAGCAGCTTGGTGGGGGATAACTACGAGCAGTACTTC. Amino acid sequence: CASSLVGDNYEQYF.

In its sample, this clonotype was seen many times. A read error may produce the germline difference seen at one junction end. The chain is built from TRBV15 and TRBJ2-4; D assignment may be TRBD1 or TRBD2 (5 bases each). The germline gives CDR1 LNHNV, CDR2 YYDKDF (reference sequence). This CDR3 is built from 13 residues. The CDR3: CATSSSVFGGTFF. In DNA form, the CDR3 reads TGTGCCACCAGCAGTAGTGTCTTTGGGGGAACCTTCTTC.

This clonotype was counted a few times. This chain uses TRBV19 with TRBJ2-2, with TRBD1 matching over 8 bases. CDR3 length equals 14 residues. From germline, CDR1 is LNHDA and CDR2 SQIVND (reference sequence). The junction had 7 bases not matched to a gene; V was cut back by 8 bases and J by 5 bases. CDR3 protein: CASRTGGSTGELFF. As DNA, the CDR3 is TGTGCCAGTCGCACAGGGGGTAGTACCGGGGAGCTGTTTTTT.